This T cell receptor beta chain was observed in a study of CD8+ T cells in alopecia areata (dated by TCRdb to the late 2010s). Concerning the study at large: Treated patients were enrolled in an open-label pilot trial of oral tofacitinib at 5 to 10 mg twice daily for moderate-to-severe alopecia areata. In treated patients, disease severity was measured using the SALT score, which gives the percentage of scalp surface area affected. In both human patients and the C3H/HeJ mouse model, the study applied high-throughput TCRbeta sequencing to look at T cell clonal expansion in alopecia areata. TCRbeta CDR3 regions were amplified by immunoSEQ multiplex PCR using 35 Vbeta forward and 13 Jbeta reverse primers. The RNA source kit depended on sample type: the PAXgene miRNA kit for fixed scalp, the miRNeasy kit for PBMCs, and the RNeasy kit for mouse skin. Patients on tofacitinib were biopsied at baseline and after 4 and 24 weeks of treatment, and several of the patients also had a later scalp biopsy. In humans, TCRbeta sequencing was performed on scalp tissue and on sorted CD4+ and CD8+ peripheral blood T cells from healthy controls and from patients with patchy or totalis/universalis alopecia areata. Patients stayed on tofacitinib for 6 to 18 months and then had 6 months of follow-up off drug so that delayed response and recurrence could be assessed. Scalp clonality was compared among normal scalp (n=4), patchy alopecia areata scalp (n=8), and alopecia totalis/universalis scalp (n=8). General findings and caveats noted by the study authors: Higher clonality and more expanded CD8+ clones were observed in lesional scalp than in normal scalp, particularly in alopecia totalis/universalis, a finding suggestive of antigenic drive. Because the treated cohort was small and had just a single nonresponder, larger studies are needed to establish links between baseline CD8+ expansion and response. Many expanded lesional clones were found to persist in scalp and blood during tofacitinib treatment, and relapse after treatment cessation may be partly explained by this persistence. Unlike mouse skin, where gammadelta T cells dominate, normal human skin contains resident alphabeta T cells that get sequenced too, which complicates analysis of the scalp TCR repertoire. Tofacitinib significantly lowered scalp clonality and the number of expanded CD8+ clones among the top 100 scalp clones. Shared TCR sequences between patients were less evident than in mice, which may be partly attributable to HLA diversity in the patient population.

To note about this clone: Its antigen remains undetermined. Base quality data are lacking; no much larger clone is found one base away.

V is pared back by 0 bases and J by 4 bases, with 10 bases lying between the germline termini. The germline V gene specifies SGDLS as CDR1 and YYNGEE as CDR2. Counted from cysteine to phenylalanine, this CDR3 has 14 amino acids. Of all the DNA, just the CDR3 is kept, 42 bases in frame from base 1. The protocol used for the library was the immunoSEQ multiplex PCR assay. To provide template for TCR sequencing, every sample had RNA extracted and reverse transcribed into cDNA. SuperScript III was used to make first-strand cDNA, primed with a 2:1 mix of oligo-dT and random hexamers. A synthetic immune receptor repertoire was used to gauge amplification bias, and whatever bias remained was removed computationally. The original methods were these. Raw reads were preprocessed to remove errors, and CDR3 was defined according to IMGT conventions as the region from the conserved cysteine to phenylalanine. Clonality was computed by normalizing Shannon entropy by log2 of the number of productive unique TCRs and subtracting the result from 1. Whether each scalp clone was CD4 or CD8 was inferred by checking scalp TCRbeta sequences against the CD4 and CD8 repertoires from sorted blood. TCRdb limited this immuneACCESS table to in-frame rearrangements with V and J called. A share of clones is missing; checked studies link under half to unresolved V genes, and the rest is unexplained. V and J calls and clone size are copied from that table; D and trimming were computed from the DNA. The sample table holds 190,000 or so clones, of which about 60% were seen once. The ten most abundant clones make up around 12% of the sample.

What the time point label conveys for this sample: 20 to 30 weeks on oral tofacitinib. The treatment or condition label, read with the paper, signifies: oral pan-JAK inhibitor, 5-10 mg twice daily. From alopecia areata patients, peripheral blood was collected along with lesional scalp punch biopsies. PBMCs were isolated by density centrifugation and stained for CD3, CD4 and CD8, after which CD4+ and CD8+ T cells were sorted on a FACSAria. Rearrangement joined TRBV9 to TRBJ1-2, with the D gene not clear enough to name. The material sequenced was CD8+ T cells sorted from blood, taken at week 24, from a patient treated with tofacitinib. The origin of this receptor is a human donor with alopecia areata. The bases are TGTGCCAGCAGCGTAGGAGGAAGCCTCTATGGCTACACCTTC. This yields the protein CASSVGGSLYGYTF.